This is a list of T cell receptor beta chains from one sample in a study of blood T cell repertoires in COVID-19. TCRdb's copy holds only in-frame clones and misses some; the assay was immunoSEQ multiplex PCR. The sample lists some 97,000 clones; roughly 80% were seen once. Sequencing was performed on peripheral blood. The receptors derive from a woman in her 70s with acute or convalescent COVID-19. Each CDR3 is given with its conserved first and last residue. The D gene is left open where the match is weak. Expanded clones get a size class; other rows say once, few or many, or leave the size out.

abundance: NA; v_gene: TRBV7-6; j_gene: TRBJ2-2; d_gene: NA; CDR3aa: CASSLVAGLTGELFF; CDR3nt: TGTGCCAGCAGCTTAGTGGCAGGGCTCACCGGGGAGCTGTTTTTT
abundance: NA; v_gene: TRBV3-1/TRBV3-2; j_gene: TRBJ1-1; d_gene: TRBD1; CDR3aa: CASTRTGTMNTEAFF; CDR3nt: TGTGCCAGCACCAGGACAGGGACGATGAACACTGAAGCTTTCTTT
abundance: NA; v_gene: TRBV14; j_gene: TRBJ2-5; d_gene: TRBD1; CDR3aa: CASSQWSGTGGETQYF; CDR3nt: TGTGCCAGCAGCCAATGGAGTGGGACAGGAGGAGAGACCCAGTACTTC
abundance: few; v_gene: TRBV7-3; j_gene: TRBJ1-6; d_gene: TRBD1; CDR3aa: CASRQGESSPLHF; CDR3nt: TGTGCCAGCAGACAGGGGGAAAGCTCACCCCTCCACTTT
abundance: few; v_gene: TRBV30; j_gene: TRBJ1-2; d_gene: NA; CDR3aa: CAEAPAVSYVHGYTF; CDR3nt: TGTGCCGAGGCCCCCGCGGTAAGCTATGTTCATGGCTACACCTTC
abundance: few; v_gene: TRBV7-2; j_gene: TRBJ2-5; d_gene: TRBD2; CDR3aa: CASSEAFSGGKETQYF; CDR3nt: TGTGCCAGCAGTGAGGCGTTTAGCGGGGGAAAAGAGACCCAGTACTTC
abundance: NA; v_gene: TRBV7-6; j_gene: TRBJ2-3; d_gene: NA; CDR3aa: CASSFLPPSEADTQYF; CDR3nt: TGTGCCAGCAGCTTTCTTCCCCCTAGCGAGGCAGATACGCAGTATTTT
abundance: NA; v_gene: TRBV5-5; j_gene: TRBJ2-7; d_gene: TRBD2; CDR3aa: CASSLGLAGGPEQYF; CDR3nt: TGTGCCAGCAGCTTGGGACTAGCGGGGGGGCCCGAGCAGTACTTC
abundance: few; v_gene: TRBV6-6; j_gene: TRBJ1-1; d_gene: TRBD1; CDR3aa: CASSSGQVTEAFF; CDR3nt: TGTGCCAGCAGTTCTGGACAGGTAACTGAAGCTTTCTTT
abundance: NA; v_gene: TRBV19; j_gene: TRBJ1-5; d_gene: NA; CDR3aa: CASYAGTGHQPQHF; CDR3nt: TGTGCCAGCTACGCGGGTACAGGGCATCAGCCCCAGCATTTT
abundance: NA; v_gene: TRBV5-6; j_gene: TRBJ1-5; d_gene: NA; CDR3aa: CASSSTVSFSNQPQHF; CDR3nt: TGTGCCAGCAGCTCGACAGTGTCATTTAGCAATCAGCCCCAGCATTTT
abundance: NA; v_gene: TRBV27; j_gene: TRBJ2-3; d_gene: TRBD2; CDR3aa: CASSFLAAHSSTDTQYF; CDR3nt: TGTGCCAGCAGTTTCCTAGCGGCTCATTCTAGCACAGATACGCAGTATTTT
abundance: NA; v_gene: TRBV21-1; j_gene: TRBJ1-1; d_gene: NA; CDR3aa: CASSNSQILEAFF; CDR3nt: TGTGCCAGCAGCAACAGTCAAATCCTTGAAGCTTTCTTT
abundance: medium-sized; v_gene: TRBV2; j_gene: TRBJ2-5; d_gene: TRBD1; CDR3aa: CASSEGQGALETQYF; CDR3nt: TGTGCCAGCAGTGAGGGACAGGGGGCCCTTGAGACCCAGTACTTC
abundance: NA; v_gene: TRBV19; j_gene: TRBJ1-5; d_gene: TRBD1; CDR3aa: CASRWGTGDSQPQHF; CDR3nt: TGTGCCAGTAGGTGGGGGACAGGGGACAGTCAGCCCCAGCATTTT
abundance: NA; v_gene: TRBV19; j_gene: TRBJ1-5; d_gene: NA; CDR3aa: CASTPPRSRGSNQPQHF; CDR3nt: TGTGCCAGTACCCCCCCTCGTAGCAGGGGCAGCAATCAGCCCCAGCATTTT
abundance: NA; v_gene: TRBV2; j_gene: TRBJ2-7; d_gene: NA; CDR3aa: CASSRDYEQYF; CDR3nt: TGTGCCAGCAGCCGCGATTACGAGCAGTACTTC
abundance: NA; v_gene: TRBV13; j_gene: TRBJ2-7; d_gene: TRBD1; CDR3aa: CASSRPGQGYEQYF; CDR3nt: TGTGCCAGCAGCAGGCCGGGACAGGGGTACGAGCAGTACTTC